These T cell receptor beta chains were read from a single sample in a study of cytomegalovirus exposure and HLA in healthy donors. Clones were sequenced by immunoSEQ multiplex PCR, and TCRdb holds only the in-frame ones, with some missing. The repertoire holds more than 60,000 clones, with under 85% as singletons. The sequencing input was PBMCs. The receptors come from a woman aged 40 to 50 in good health and CMV-seropositive. CDR3s include the opening cysteine and the closing phenylalanine or tryptophan. Each record gives: clone size, CDR3 length, J gene, V gene, D gene, CDR3 protein, CDR3 DNA. A D gene is named only where the DNA matches it firmly. Clone size is stated in some rows and not others, as once, few, many or a class when expanded.

once 20 TRBJ2-1 TRBV4-3 TRBD2 CASSQEWRGLAGDSYNEQFF TGCGCCAGCAGCCAAGAGTGGCGCGGCTTAGCGGGGGATTCCTACAATGAGCAGTTCTTC
- 16 TRBJ1-3 TRBV7-2 - CASSLALGQTGNTIYF TGTGCCAGCAGCTTAGCCCTGGGGCAGACTGGAAACACCATATATTTT
once 21 TRBJ2-6 TRBV4-3 TRBD1 CASSKETQGQGVHSGANVLTF TGCGCCAGCAGCAAAGAAACCCAGGGACAGGGAGTTCACTCTGGGGCCAACGTCCTGACTTTC
- 12 TRBJ2-7 TRBV5-1 - CASSLDAYEQYF TGCGCCAGCAGCTTGGATGCCTACGAGCAGTACTTC
few 15 TRBJ2-1 TRBV6-4 - CASSLGRGTYNEQFF TGTGCCAGCAGCCTGGGGCGGGGTACCTACAATGAGCAGTTCTTC
- 14 TRBJ1-2 TRBV7-2 - CASSLVAGDNGYTF TGTGCCAGCAGCTTAGTGGCAGGGGATAACGGCTACACCTTC
- 16 TRBJ2-7 TRBV28 - CASSLQGRGPSYEQYF TGTGCCAGCAGTCTCCAGGGGCGGGGGCCTTCCTACGAGCAGTACTTC
- 14 TRBJ2-5 TRBV2 TRBD1 CASSKDRVGETQYF TGTGCCAGCAGTAAGGACAGGGTGGGGGAGACCCAGTACTTC
- 14 TRBJ1-2 TRBV7-9 - CASSGGQKTYGYTF TGTGCCAGCAGCGGTGGACAAAAGACCTATGGCTACACCTTC
- 15 TRBJ1-2 TRBV28 - CASSSSGAPNYGYTF TGTGCCAGCAGTTCCTCAGGGGCGCCAAACTATGGCTACACCTTC
- 17 TRBJ2-7 TRBV28 TRBD2 CASSLSLAGALSYEQYF TGTGCCAGCAGTTTATCCCTAGCGGGGGCACTCTCCTACGAGCAGTACTTC
- 15 TRBJ2-7 TRBV9 - CASSVVPGDIYEQYF TGTGCCAGCAGCGTAGTCCCAGGCGACATCTACGAGCAGTACTTC
- 14 TRBJ1-6 TRBV6-1 TRBD1 CASSEGDRDTPLHF TGTGCCAGCAGTGAAGGGGACAGGGACACACCCCTCCACTTT
- 20 TRBJ2-3 TRBV5-1 TRBD2 CASSRPGTSGGPTSTDTQYF TGCGCCAGCAGCCGTCCCGGGACTAGCGGGGGGCCAACTAGCACAGATACGCAGTATTTT
- 16 TRBJ2-5 TRBV7-2 TRBD2 CASVPFRRGAQETQYF TGTGCCAGCGTACCGTTTCGGCGGGGGGCTCAAGAGACCCAGTACTTC
few 15 TRBJ2-3 TRBV7-2 TRBD2 CASSFPTSGTDTQYF TGTGCCAGCAGCTTTCCTACTAGCGGGACAGATACGCAGTATTTT
- 14 TRBJ1-1 TRBV19 - CASSTGGLDTEAFF TGTGCCAGTAGTACGGGGGGGCTGGACACTGAAGCTTTCTTT
few 12 TRBJ2-7 TRBV10-3 TRBD2 CAIKVAGAEQYF TGTGCCATCAAGGTAGCGGGGGCCGAGCAGTACTTC
few 15 TRBJ2-5 TRBV7-6 TRBD2 CASSPLGAGKETQYF TGTGCCAGCAGCCCCCTTGGAGCGGGGAAGGAGACCCAGTACTTC
few 15 TRBJ1-2 TRBV29-1 - CSVEDLQVSNYGYTF TGCAGCGTTGAAGATCTCCAGGTCAGCAACTATGGCTACACCTTC
- 15 TRBJ2-6 TRBV7-3 - CASSLGGTGANVLTF TGTGCCAGCAGCTTAGGCGGAACGGGGGCCAACGTCCTGACTTTC
- 16 TRBJ2-3 TRBV4-1 - CASSQEGDSSTDTQYF TGCGCCAGCAGCCAAGAAGGGGACTCTAGCACAGATACGCAGTATTTT
- 14 TRBJ2-5 TRBV7-7 - CASSFGAGTETQYF TGTGCCAGCAGCTTTGGTGCGGGGACGGAGACCCAGTACTTC
- 15 TRBJ1-2 TRBV2 TRBD1 CASSVRQGSNYGYTF TGTGCCAGCAGCGTACGACAGGGCTCGAACTATGGCTACACCTTC
- 14 TRBJ2-3 TRBV11-3 TRBD2 CASSSRGGTDTQYF TGTGCCAGCAGCAGTCGGGGGGGCACAGATACGCAGTATTTT
once 16 TRBJ2-6 TRBV10-1 - CASSPWRDSGANVLTF TGCGCCAGCAGCCCCTGGAGGGACTCTGGGGCCAACGTCCTGACTTTC
- 15 TRBJ2-7 TRBV5-1 TRBD1 CASSLDVTGGYEQYF TGCGCCAGCAGCTTGGATGTGACAGGGGGCTACGAGCAGTACTTC
- 14 TRBJ1-3 TRBV15 - CATRVDITGNTIYF TGTGCCACCAGGGTGGACATTACTGGAAACACCATATATTTT
- 15 TRBJ2-1 TRBV15 - CATRRGGAEYNEQFF TGTGCCACGAGGAGGGGCGGCGCAGAATACAATGAGCAGTTCTTC
- 14 TRBJ1-1 TRBV6-1 TRBD1 CASSYLIGQGRAFF TGTGCCAGCAGTTATTTAATAGGACAGGGGCGGGCTTTCTTT
- 11 TRBJ2-5 TRBV28 - CASSLRQEQYF TGTGCCAGCAGTCTGAGACAGGAGCAGTACTTC
- 16 TRBJ1-4 TRBV25-1 - CASSRTEGGEREKLFF TGTGCCAGCAGCCGAACGGAGGGGGGGGAGAGAGAAAAACTGTTTTTT
- 16 TRBJ2-3 TRBV6-6 TRBD1 CASSSLDRGGTDTQYF TGTGCCAGCAGCTCCCTGGACAGGGGAGGGACAGATACGCAGTATTTT
- 18 TRBJ2-5 TRBV7-8 TRBD2 CASSLRGGTSGARETQYF TGTGCCAGCAGCTTAAGAGGAGGGACTAGCGGGGCCAGAGAGACCCAGTACTTC
- 15 TRBJ1-2 TRBV19 TRBD1 CASSTPLEGAYGYTF TGTGCCAGTAGTACGCCCTTGGAGGGGGCCTATGGCTACACCTTC
- 14 TRBJ1-2 TRBV29-1 TRBD1 CSVEGRQGVYGYTF TGCAGCGTTGAAGGAAGACAGGGGGTTTATGGCTACACCTTC
few 15 TRBJ2-3 TRBV10-3 TRBD2 CAISSLAGGLDTQYF TGTGCCATCAGTTCCCTAGCGGGGGGGCTAGATACGCAGTATTTT
- 12 TRBJ1-2 TRBV10-3 - CATSSRGAGYTF TGTGCCACATCAAGTAGGGGCGCTGGCTACACCTTC